The following is a T cell receptor (beta chain) sequence with its context. The antigen remains unidentified. This entry is derived from a study of cytomegalovirus exposure and HLA in healthy donors. Study-wide results and caveats: Among donors in an Asian-associated ancestry cluster, a later analysis reportedly found fewer N-insertions than the approximately 700-donor mean.

60 Vbeta and 13 Jbeta primers were used in PCR. Generated by immunoSEQ multiplex PCR, the TCRdb table keeps only in-frame clones and is missing some. The table lists 40,000 to 45,000 clones, around 87% of them singletons. CDR1 is MNHEY and CDR2 is SVGAGI in the germline V gene. Unmatched junction bases numbered 3, after V lost 0 bases and J lost 5 bases. The CDR3 is made up of 16 amino acids. Sequencing was performed on PBMCs. This chain links TRBV6-5 with TRBJ2-1; 11 bases map to TRBD2. The sequence derives from a woman in her thirties or forties in good health and CMV-seropositive. CDR3 bases: TGTGCCAGCAGTTACTCGAAACTAGCGGGGGACAATGAGCAGTTCTTC. It yields the protein CASSYSKLAGDNEQFF.